This T cell receptor (beta chain) is from a study of blood T cell repertoires in COVID-19. For the study at large: Samples representing acute and convalescent COVID-19 were sourced from the United States, Italy and Spain. T cells, B-cell-depleted T cells, or PBMCs supplied cDNA or gDNA.

The authors' processing: How many nucleated cells were present was estimated from reference gene primer amplification. Assay: immunoSEQ multiplex PCR; the TCRdb copy retains only in-frame clones and omits some. For V, J and clone size, that table is used; D and trimming come from the DNA. The top ten clones hold about 9.8% of a sample with approximately 280,000 clones, approximately 88% of them seen once. The germline V gene encodes CDR1 SGHDN and CDR2 FVKESK. The CDR3 totals 18 residues. V lost 1 base to trimming and J lost 3 bases, with 19 bases between them. The specimen sequenced was peripheral blood. The origin of this receptor is a man aged 18 to 30 with active or convalescent COVID-19. This rearrangement joins TRBV14 to TRBJ2-1, with D tentatively TRBD2 (6 bases). The CDR3 DNA reads as TGTGCCAGCAGCCAAGCTATCGGAAGCGGGTGGGACTACAATGAGCAGTTCTTC. It specifies CASSQAIGSGWDYNEQFF. The full variable domain, in which reference TRBV14 and TRBJ2-1 provide the parts outside the CDR3, is EAGVTQFPSHSVIEKGQTVTLRCDPISGHDNLYWYRRVMGKEIKFLLHFVKESKQDESGMPNNRFLAERTGGTYSTLKVQPAELEDSGVYFCASSQAIGSGWDYNEQFFGPGTRLTVL.